This T cell receptor beta chain comes out of a study of response to subunit inactivated influenza vaccine. Study observations and caveats: Few additional T cells are recruited per seasonal influenza vaccination, authors suggested.

A single record per CDR3 protein comes from TCRdb applying MiXCR to the RT-PCR reads. Of about 650,000 distinct CDR3 sequences listed, more than 15% are singletons. Notes on this clonotype: The target antigen is unknown.

Germline V gives CDR1 SEHNR, CDR2 FQNEAQ (reference sequence). This CDR3 has 15 amino acids. After removal of 3 bases from V and 7 bases from J, the junction contained 10 bases not matched to a gene. The input for sequencing was PBMCs from blood, taken 11 to 12 days after vaccination. This receptor was taken from a man aged 45 to 65 who received an inactivated influenza vaccine. The J gene is TRBJ1-1, the V gene TRBV7-9; 8 bases match TRBD1. CDR3 sequence reads: CASSFDQGAAFEAFF. CDR3 in DNA: TGTGCCAGCAGCTTTGATCAGGGGGCCGCCTTTGAAGCTTTCTTT.